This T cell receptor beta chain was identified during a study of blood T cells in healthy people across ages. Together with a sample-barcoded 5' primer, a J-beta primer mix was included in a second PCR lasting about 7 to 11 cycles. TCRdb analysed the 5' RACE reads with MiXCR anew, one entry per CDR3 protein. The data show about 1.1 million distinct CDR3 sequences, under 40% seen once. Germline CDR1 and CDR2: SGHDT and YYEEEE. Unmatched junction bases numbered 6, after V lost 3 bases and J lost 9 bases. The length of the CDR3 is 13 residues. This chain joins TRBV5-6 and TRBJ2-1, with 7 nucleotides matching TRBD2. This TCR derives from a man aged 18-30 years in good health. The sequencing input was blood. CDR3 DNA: TGTGCCAGCAGCTCGACTAGCCTTCTTGAGCAGTTCTTC. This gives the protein CASSSTSLLEQFF.